This T cell receptor (beta chain) was captured in a study of OX40 agonist ivuxolimab in advanced cancers. Trimming took 6 bases from V and 2 from J; bases not matched to a gene: 9. This CDR3 is built from 15 residues. The germline V gene encodes CDR1 SGHDT and CDR2 YYEEEE. Libraries were prepared by immunoSEQ multiplex PCR; TCRdb keeps only in-frame clonotypes and omits some of them. The sample records fewer than 40,000 clones, 84% being singletons. This chain connects TRBV5-6 to TRBJ2-7, with 9 bases that match TRBD1. The clonotype comes from an adult with an advanced solid tumor such as melanoma, head and neck, liver or kidney cancer. This specimen was CD4+ or CD8+ T cells sorted from blood, taken in a trial of the OX40 agonist ivuxolimab. In DNA, the CDR3 is TGTGCCAGCAACTATGAACAGGGGGCTACCTACGAGCAGTACTTC. The encoded protein is CASNYEQGATYEQYF.